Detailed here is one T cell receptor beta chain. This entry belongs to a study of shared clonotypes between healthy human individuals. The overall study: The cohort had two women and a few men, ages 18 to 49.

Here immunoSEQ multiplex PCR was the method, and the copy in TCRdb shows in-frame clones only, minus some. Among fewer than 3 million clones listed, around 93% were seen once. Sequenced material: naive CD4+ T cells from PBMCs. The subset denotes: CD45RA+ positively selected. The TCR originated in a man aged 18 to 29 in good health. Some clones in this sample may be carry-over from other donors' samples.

The CDR3 reads CASSSGYQETQYF. Written as DNA, the CDR3 is TGTGCCAGCTCATCAGGGTACCAAGAGACCCAGTACTTC. The chain recombines TRBV18 with TRBJ2-5, with D tentatively TRBD1 (5 bases). Trimming removed 5 bases at V and 0 bases at J, with 7 bases between. Looked up from germline, CDR1 is KGHSH and CDR2 is LQKENI. This CDR3 comprises 13 residues.